Presented here are 30 T cell receptor beta chains from one specimen sequenced in a study of beta chain features in type 1 diabetes. The whole isolated RNA underwent reverse transcription, so sequencing captured expressed TCRB transcripts. Profiling relied on immunoSEQ multiplex PCR, and the TCRdb table lists in-frame clones only, not all of them. Here the sample spans some 180,000 clones, about 13% being singletons. Sequencing was done on a sample of central memory CD4+ T cells from blood. These receptors all stem from a woman aged 18-35 years in good health.

This clone was recorded a few times. This sequence joins TRBV28 and TRBJ2-7; 9 bases match TRBD1. Per germline, CDR1 MDHEN and CDR2 SYDVKM. CDR3 size: 16 residues. The junction had 15 bases not matched to a gene; V was cut back by 5 bases and J by 7 bases. The CDR3 loop reads CASSTSVGTGLREQYF. As DNA, the CDR3 is TGTGCCAGCAGTACCTCGGTCGGGACAGGGCTGAGGGAGCAGTACTTC.

The chain has TRBV30 and TRBJ2-7, with D perhaps TRBD2 (6 bases). The V end lost 1 base, the J end lost 5 bases, and 12 bases lay between the germline ends. This CDR3 has 13 amino acids. Germline V gene lookup returns CDR1 GTSNPN and CDR2 SVGIG (reference sequence). This CDR3 is CAWSENSGDEQYF. The CDR3 region has the DNA TGTGCCTGGAGTGAGAATAGCGGAGACGAGCAGTACTTC.

This clone was detected only a few times. This chain joins TRBV5-1 and TRBJ1-2; D not resolved. Per germline, CDR1 SGHRS and CDR2 YFSETQ. The CDR3 spans 12 residues. Deletions cut 5 bases from V and 2 bases from J, with 7 bases between. As DNA, the CDR3 is TGCGCCAGCAGTGTCCAGAACTATGGCTACACCTTC. It encodes CASSVQNYGYTF.

The chain joins TRBV9 to TRBJ1-6; 12 positions match TRBD1. The length of the CDR3 is 15 residues. Germline CDR1 SGDLS, CDR2 YYNGEE. V lost 0 bases and J lost 8; bases outside the gene matches: 0. CDR3 sequence reads: CASSVGDRGHSPLHF. CDR3 DNA sequence: TGTGCCAGCAGCGTAGGGGACAGGGGGCATTCACCCCTCCACTTT.

The V call is TRBV7-3, the J call TRBJ2-5, with 10 bases matching TRBD2. The CDR3 contains 14 residues. The V and J ends lost 5 bases and 2 bases, in that order; junction bases with no gene match: 2. The V gene's germline CDR1 is SGHTA and CDR2 FQGTGA. CDR3 residues: CASSLSGGQETQYF. CDR3 sequence (DNA): TGTGCCAGCAGCCTTAGCGGGGGGCAAGAGACCCAGTACTTC.

The rearrangement links TRBV10-1 to TRBJ2-5, with 10 nucleotides matching TRBD1. Germline assignment: CDR1 WNHNN and CDR2 SYGVQD (reference sequence). There are 14 residues in the CDR3. V lost 6 bases, J lost 5 bases, and 6 bases stayed unmatched. This chain's CDR3 is CASSTSGQGETQYF. The CDR3 DNA reads as TGCGCCAGCAGCACCTCGGGACAGGGGGAGACCCAGTACTTC.

This sequence joins TRBV29-1 and TRBJ2-1, with 8 bases matching TRBD1. The ends lost 1 base at V and 7 bases at J; junction bases unmatched: 9. The CDR3 contains 15 residues. In germline, CDR1 is SQVTM, CDR2 ANQGSEA. The DNA of the CDR3 is TGCAGCGTTGAAGTGCTCCCAGGGGGCTATAATGAGCAGTTCTTC. Translating it yields CSVEVLPGGYNEQFF.

There are a few counts of this clone. The chain couples TRBV28 to TRBJ2-7; D is unresolved. V was pared by 5 bases and J by 3 bases, with 5 bases between. CDR1 MDHEN and CDR2 SYDVKM come from the germline V gene. The CDR3 runs to 11 residues. This CDR3 reads CASSALYEQYF. The CDR3 coding sequence is TGTGCCAGCAGTGCGCTCTACGAGCAGTACTTC.

The chain is built from TRBV19 and TRBJ1-1; 7 bases agree with TRBD1. Per germline, CDR1 LNHDA and CDR2 SQIVND (reference sequence). Losses at the gene ends were 7 bases for V and 3 bases for J; bases not matched to a gene: 8. The CDR3 contains 14 residues. This CDR3 reads CASIRRGSDTEAFF. CDR3 bases: TGTGCCAGTATACGCAGGGGGTCGGACACTGAAGCTTTCTTT.

The rearrangement links TRBV4-1 to TRBJ2-5; weak D call: TRBD1 (5 bases). This CDR3 has 14 amino acids. CDR1 is MGHRA and CDR2 is YSYEKL in the germline V gene. With 1 base removed from V and 2 bases from J, the gap between germline ends came to 8 bases. CDR3 loop: CASSQARVQETQYF. The CDR3 DNA reads as TGCGCCAGCAGCCAAGCCAGGGTTCAAGAGACCCAGTACTTC.

This clone was seen a few times. The chain combines TRBV18 with TRBJ2-1; TRBD1 matches 8 bases. Unmatched junction bases numbered 6, after V lost 6 bases and J lost 2 bases. The CDR3 sequence is 15 residues long. Germline values: CDR1 KGHSH, CDR2 LQKENI. In DNA, the CDR3 is TGTGCCAGCTCTACCGGGACAGGACCCTACAATGAGCAGTTCTTC. This encodes CASSTGTGPYNEQFF. Using reference TRBV18 and TRBJ2-1 for the parts outside the CDR3, the full variable domain is NAGVMQNPRHLVRRRGQEARLRCSPMKGHSHVYWYRQLPEEGLKFMVYLQKENIIDESGMPKERFSAEFPKEGPSILRIQQVVRGDSAAYFCASSTGTGPYNEQFFGPGTRLTVL.

This clone appeared a few times. The chain employs TRBV29-1 and TRBJ1-1; the D is unclear. This CDR3 contains 12 residues. Germline-derived CDR1 and CDR2 are SQVTM and ANQGSEA. V lost 7 bases and J 1 base, leaving 10 bases between the germline ends. In DNA, the CDR3 is TGCAGCGGACTCATGGGGAACACTGAAGCTTTCTTT. Translated, it gives CSGLMGNTEAFF.

A few counts support this clone. This rearrangement joins TRBV4-2 to TRBJ2-7, with 7 bases lining up with TRBD2. The V gene end was trimmed by 3 bases and the J gene end by 2 bases; junction bases not matched to a gene: 10. Germline V gene lookup returns CDR1 LGHNA and CDR2 YNFKEQ. This CDR3 is built from 16 residues. The CDR3, as DNA: TGTGCCAGCAGCCAGGGGCTAAAGGGAGGGCCCTACGAGCAGTACTTC. It specifies CASSQGLKGGPYEQYF.

This clone has a handful of counts. This sequence joins TRBV28 and TRBJ2-7, with a tentative D call TRBD1 (6 bases). Trimming left V 4 bases short and J 3 bases short, with 16 bases between. This CDR3 comprises 15 residues. CDR1 is MDHEN and CDR2 is SYDVKM in the germline V gene. CDR3 coding DNA: TGTGCCAGCAGTTCCACCGGGACACCTCTCTACGAGCAGTACTTC. Protein sequence: CASSSTGTPLYEQYF. The entire variable domain, with the rest obtained from reference TRBV28 and TRBJ2-7, is as follows: DVKVTQSSRYLVKRTGEKVFLECVQDMDHENMFWYRQDPGLGLRLIYFSYDVKMKEKGDIPEGYSVSREKKERFSLILESASTNQTSMYLCASSSTGTPLYEQYFGPGTRLTVT.

This clone was counted at least ten times. The V gene is TRBV19, the J gene TRBJ2-1; TRBD2 aligns across 12 bases. The V gene's germline CDR1 is LNHDA and CDR2 SQIVND (reference sequence). This CDR3 is built from 17 residues. The junction had 11 bases not matched to a gene; V was cut back by 5 bases and J by 6 bases. CDR3 amino acids: CASSPYRTSGRTNEQFF. The CDR3 coding sequence is TGTGCCAGTAGTCCCTACCGTACTAGCGGGAGGACCAATGAGCAGTTCTTC.

This clone was seen repeatedly, ten times or more. This chain joins TRBV7-9 and TRBJ2-3, with 11 bases aligning to TRBD2. The V gene's germline CDR1 is SEHNR and CDR2 FQNEAQ (reference sequence). The CDR3 covers 18 residues. V lost 4 bases to trimming and J lost 0 bases; unmatched junction nucleotides: 9. The DNA of the CDR3 is TGTGCCAGCAGCTCCACTCGACGGACTAGCGGGAGCACAGATACGCAGTATTTT. Amino acid sequence: CASSSTRRTSGSTDTQYF.

The chain carries TRBV5-4 and TRBJ2-7; D is uncertain. The V end lost 0 bases, the J end lost 6 bases, and 7 bases lay between the germline ends. This CDR3 spans 12 amino acids. From germline, CDR1 is SGHNT and CDR2 YYREEE (reference sequence). The CDR3 DNA sequence: TGTGCCAGCAGCTTGGTAGCTTCCGAGCAGTACTTC. It specifies CASSLVASEQYF.

The chain couples TRBV7-2 to TRBJ2-1; D not certain. Germline CDR1 is SGHTA and CDR2 is FQGNSA. V was pared by 2 bases and J by 6 bases, with 14 bases between. The CDR3 loop spans 15 amino acids. CDR3: CASSLYFSTPNEQFF. CDR3 in DNA: TGTGCCAGCAGCTTATATTTTAGCACTCCCAATGAGCAGTTCTTC.

A few counts support this clone. The chain links TRBV2 to TRBJ1-1, with D tentatively TRBD1 (5 bases). Trimming pared 7 bases from V and 0 bases from J, leaving 12 bases between. CDR3 length: 14 residues. Germline lookup yields CDR1 SNHLY and CDR2 FYNNEI. CDR3 DNA: TGTGCCAGCACCCGGGGACTGATGAACACTGAAGCTTTCTTT. As protein: CASTRGLMNTEAFF. Full variable domain (remainder filled in from reference TRBV2 and TRBJ1-1): EPEVTQTPSHQVTQMGQEVILRCVPISNHLYFYWYRQILGQKVEFLVSFYNNEISEKSEIFDDQFSVERPDGSNFTLKIRSTKLEDSAMYFCASTRGLMNTEAFFGQGTRLTVV.

The rearrangement uses TRBV6-1 and TRBJ2-3; no clear D. CDR3 length equals 14 residues. V lost 4 bases and J lost 5, with 13 bases in between. Per germline, CDR1 MNHNS and CDR2 SASEGT. The CDR3 loop is CASSVSTKQDTQYF. Here the CDR3 DNA reads TGTGCCAGCAGTGTTAGTACCAAGCAAGATACGCAGTATTTT.

The sample holds a few counts of this clone. The chain combines TRBV5-1 with TRBJ2-7; 10 positions agree with TRBD2. The CDR3 sequence is 16 residues long. The germline V gene has CDR1 SGHRS and CDR2 YFSETQ. V shed 2 bases and J 0 bases; nucleotides not matched to a gene: 5. DNA for the CDR3: TGCGCCAGCAGCTTAGGAGCTAGCGGGGGCTCCTACGAGCAGTACTTC. Amino acids: CASSLGASGGSYEQYF.

This clone was recorded at least ten times. The chain recombines TRBV18 with TRBJ1-2; the D is unclear. Germline CDR1 and CDR2: KGHSH and LQKENI. This CDR3 region has 12 residues. Trimming removed 2 bases at V and 7 bases at J, with 8 bases between. The CDR3 DNA reads as TGTGCCAGCTCACCAGACGAGGGTGGCTACACCTTC. It codes for CASSPDEGGYTF.

This clone came up a few times. The CDR3 protein is CASRVVITEAFF. As DNA, the CDR3 is TGTGCCAGCAGGGTAGTCATCACTGAAGCTTTCTTT. This chain links TRBV2 with TRBJ1-1, with unresolved D. V lost 6 bases and J 4 bases, leaving 9 bases between the germline ends. The CDR3 has 12 amino acids. Germline V gene lookup returns CDR1 SNHLY and CDR2 FYNNEI.

This clone appeared a few times. V is TRBV6-4 and J is TRBJ2-1, with 10 positions matching TRBD2. V was pared by 3 bases and J by 9 bases, with 8 bases of the junction left unmatched. Germline CDR1 is MRHNA and CDR2 is SNTAGT. CDR3 length: 15 residues. DNA of the CDR3: TGTGCCAGCAGTGAGTCGACTAGCGGGCGAGGTGAGCAGTTCTTC. Its translation: CASSESTSGRGEQFF.

This clone appeared a few times. This chain links TRBV29-1 with TRBJ2-4; D is undetermined. V was shortened by 0 bases and J by 7 bases, with 19 bases between the two germline ends. The CDR3 runs to 16 residues. CDR1 SQVTM and CDR2 ANQGSEA come from the germline V gene. The DNA of the CDR3 is TGCAGCGTTGAAGATCTTCGAGGTGTCACTAAGAACATTCAGTACTTC. It is translated as CSVEDLRGVTKNIQYF.

The rearrangement uses TRBV15 and TRBJ1-2, with TRBD1 matching 9 bases. Germline V lookup: CDR1 LNHNV, CDR2 YYDKDF (reference sequence). This CDR3 has 14 amino acids. V was clipped by 2 bases and J by 6 bases; unmatched bases: 4. CDR3 nucleotides: TGTGCCACCAGCAGAAACAGGGGGCTGGATGGCTACACCTTC. Protein product: CATSRNRGLDGYTF.

The J gene is TRBJ2-3, the V gene TRBV7-3, with D possibly matching TRBD1 (6 bases). The ends were cut back, 8 bases at V and 2 bases at J, with 14 bases in the middle. There are 14 residues in the CDR3. In germline, CDR1 is SGHTA, CDR2 FQGTGA. The CDR3, as DNA: TGTGCCAGCGGGCTCGAGGGACACACAGATACGCAGTATTTT. Its translation: CASGLEGHTDTQYF.

The chain links TRBV7-8 to TRBJ2-2, with D hard to call. The CDR3 is made up of 15 amino acids. Germline V gene data show CDR1 as SGHVS and CDR2 as FQNEAQ. The ends were cut back, 3 bases at V and 7 bases at J, with 15 bases in the middle. Here the CDR3 DNA reads TGTGCCAGCAGCTTGAGGAGAAGAATACTCGGGGAGCTGTTTTTT. Its translation is CASSLRRRILGELFF.

Concerning this clone: In the same sample, other DNA sequences code for this CDR3. The J gene is TRBJ2-7, the V gene TRBV19, with D hard to call. This CDR3 comprises 12 residues. Looked up from germline, CDR1 is LNHDA and CDR2 is SQIVND (reference sequence). Deletions cut 5 bases from V and 3 bases from J, with 8 bases between. CDR3 region: CASSGSLYEQYF. The CDR3 DNA is TGTGCCAGTAGTGGCAGTCTCTACGAGCAGTACTTC.

The chain recombines TRBV25-1 with TRBJ1-4; unclear D gene. Germline V gene lookup returns CDR1 MGHDK and CDR2 SYGVNS. V lost 5 bases and J lost 3, with 10 bases in between. The CDR3 is made up of 14 amino acids. In DNA, the CDR3 is TGTGCCAGCAGTTTTGGCGGATCTAATGAAAAACTGTTTTTT. The encoded protein is CASSFGGSNEKLFF. Using reference TRBV25-1 and TRBJ1-4 for the parts outside the CDR3, the full variable domain is EADIYQTPRYLVIGTGKKITLECSQTMGHDKMYWYQQDPGMELHLIHYSYGVNSTEKGDLSSESTVSRIRTEHFPLTLESARPSHTSQYLCASSFGGSNEKLFFGSGTQLSVL.